The clone carrying this T cell receptor (beta chain) was seen at least ten times. Its target is unknown. Unique molecular identifiers featured in how the TCRbeta library was prepared. TCRdb processed the PCR reads anew with MiXCR; each CDR3 protein has one entry. Of approximately 16,000 distinct CDR3 sequences in the sample, 4.5% to 6.5% were seen once. The data were obtained in a study of T-cell reconstitution after alpha-beta-depleted transplantation in children. Per germline, CDR1 SGHRS and CDR2 YFSETQ. The J segment lost 4 bases and the V segment lost 4 bases, leaving 15 bases of the junction unmatched. This CDR3 has 19 residues. Study-wide results and limits: Approximately two months post-transplant, alpha-beta T cells reportedly originated from several hundred expanded graft clones. It was newly produced T cells that mostly accounted for T-cell counts and diversity one year after transplant. The high TCRbeta diversity at day 60 in some patients came from surviving recipient T cells and thymic progenitors.

This receptor was obtained from a boy younger than 18 with acute lymphoblastic leukemia, due to receive a stem cell transplant. The rearrangement joins TRBV5-1 to TRBJ2-1, with 12 bases lining up with TRBD1. The source was PBMCs, collected before TCRalphabeta/CD19-depleted stem cell transplant. CDR3 DNA sequence: TGCGCCAGCAGCGGGACAGGGGGCCAGCAGATGGAGTCGTACAATGAGCAGTTCTTC. This gives the protein CASSGTGGQQMESYNEQFF.